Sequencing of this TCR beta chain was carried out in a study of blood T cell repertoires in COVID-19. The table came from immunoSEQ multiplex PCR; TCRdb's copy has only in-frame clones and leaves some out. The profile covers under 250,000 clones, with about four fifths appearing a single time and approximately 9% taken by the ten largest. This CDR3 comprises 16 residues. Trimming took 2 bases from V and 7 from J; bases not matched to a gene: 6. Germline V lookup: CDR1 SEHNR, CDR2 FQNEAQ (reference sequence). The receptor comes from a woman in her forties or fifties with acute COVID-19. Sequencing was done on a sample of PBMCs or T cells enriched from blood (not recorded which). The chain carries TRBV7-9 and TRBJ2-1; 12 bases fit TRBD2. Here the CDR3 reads CASSLFPSGGANEQFF. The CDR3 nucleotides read TGTGCCAGCAGCTTATTCCCTAGCGGGGGGGCGAATGAGCAGTTCTTC.